This T cell receptor beta chain was recovered during a study of beta chain features in type 1 diabetes. Study summary: All samples yielded around 99 million examined sorted cells. Study outcomes and limitations: When Type 1 diabetes patients were examined, their TCRB CDR3s proved moderately but significantly shorter in all four CD4+ subsets. The naive, central memory and Treg TCRB repertoires looked more alike in patients than they did in healthy donors.

The length of the CDR3 is 18 residues. V was pared by 5 bases and J by 5 bases, with 16 bases of the junction left unmatched. The germline V gene has CDR1 SGHAT and CDR2 FQNNGV. Investigators reverse transcribed all isolated RNA, so they sequenced expressed TCRB transcripts. TCRdb's copy holds only in-frame clones and misses some; the assay was immunoSEQ multiplex PCR. In the table there are a few hundred thousand clones, 8% to 10% of which are singletons. Each donor gave one heparinised blood draw averaging around 120 mL. Sorting with CD45RO/CCR7/CD25/CD127/CD95/CD27 yielded naive, central memory, regulatory and stem-like memory CD4+ cells. A few counts support this clone. The antigen is unknown.

This receptor was identified in a man aged 25-45 years with type 1 diabetes. The specimen sequenced was central memory CD4+ T cells from blood. This chain connects TRBV11-2 to TRBJ2-5; 11 nucleotides match TRBD1. CDR3 loop: CASSLTPVGGQGEETQYF. CDR3 DNA sequence: TGTGCCAGCAGCCTAACCCCGGTGGGGGGACAGGGGGAGGAGACCCAGTACTTC.